A selection of T cell receptor beta chains follows, all from one sample in a study of patients and donors after allogeneic stem cell transplantation. TCRdb analysed the RT-PCR reads with MiXCR anew, one entry per CDR3 protein. This repertoire shows about 88,000 distinct CDR3 sequences, roughly 48% found once; its top ten account for approximately 66%. Material for sequencing was blood, either unsorted or a sorted T cell fraction (not recorded which). Receptors were obtained from a human donor who was either an allogeneic HSCT recipient or a stem cell or donor lymphocyte infusion donor (not recorded which). It is not recorded whose cells these are; they may come from a transplant donor. The CDR3 runs from the conserved cysteine through the conserved F or W. Fields, in order: clone size, J gene, D gene, V gene, CDR3 protein, CDR3 DNA. A D gene is named only where the DNA matches it firmly. Only some rows state a clone size, as once, few, many or a class for expanded clones.

>.|TRBJ1-1|.|TRBV28
CASSLRLGDTEAFF
TGTGCCAGCAGCCTTCGCTTGGGGGACACTGAAGCTTTCTTT
>once|TRBJ2-3|.|TRBV10-3
CAIKALALDHTDTQYF
TGTGCCATCAAGGCCCTAGCGCTAGACCACACAGATACGCAGTATTTT
>.|TRBJ2-7|TRBD2|TRBV4-3
CASSQGLAGGREQYF
TGCGCCAGCAGCCAAGGTCTAGCGGGAGGGCGCGAGCAGTACTTC
>.|TRBJ2-1|TRBD2|TRBV5-1
CASSSDQSSGRYNEQFF
TGCGCCAGCAGCTCAGACCAGTCTAGCGGACGCTACAATGAGCAGTTCTTC
>few|TRBJ1-4|TRBD1|TRBV7-9
CASSYRDSDNEKLFF
TGTGCCAGCAGCTACCGGGACAGCGATAATGAAAAACTGTTTTTT
>once|TRBJ2-3|.|TRBV3-1
CASSQGLDTQYF
TGTGCCAGCAGCCAGGGATTGGATACGCAGTATTTT
>.|TRBJ1-1|.|TRBV3-1
CASRQIDRGNTEAFF
TGTGCCAGCAGACAAATCGACAGAGGAAACACTGAAGCTTTCTTT
>.|TRBJ2-3|TRBD2|TRBV4-2
CASSQEVILSGGPDTQYF
TGTGCCAGCAGCCAAGAGGTGATATTATCGGGGGGGCCAGATACGCAGTATTTT
>once|TRBJ1-5|.|TRBV18
CASSPNTPSQPQHF
TGTGCCAGCTCACCAAACACTCCTTCTCAGCCCCAGCATTTT
>.|TRBJ1-2|.|TRBV4-2
CASSQDTYGYTF
TGTGCCAGCAGCCAAGATACGTATGGCTACACCTTC
>.|TRBJ1-5|TRBD1|TRBV29-1
CSVRQGNQPQHF
TGCAGCGTGAGACAGGGGAATCAGCCCCAGCATTTT
>few|TRBJ2-2|TRBD2|TRBV7-3
CASSLDGLAGGGELFF
TGTGCCAGCAGCTTGGACGGACTAGCGGGAGGCGGGGAGCTGTTTTTT
>.|TRBJ2-2|.|TRBV10-3
CATTDGTKNTGELFF
TGTGCCACAACTGACGGGACAAAGAACACCGGGGAGCTGTTTTTT
>.|TRBJ2-2|.|TRBV20-1
CSADSGLSNTGELFF
TGCAGTGCTGACTCGGGACTCTCGAACACCGGGGAGCTGTTTTTT
>.|TRBJ1-5|.|TRBV19
CASSIVGGADQPQHF
TGTGCCAGTAGTATAGTGGGAGGGGCGGATCAGCCCCAGCATTTT
>.|TRBJ2-7|.|TRBV4-3
CASSQDRVGRVSDEQYF
TGCGCCAGCAGCCAAGATCGGGTCGGCAGGGTCAGCGACGAGCAGTACTTC
>.|TRBJ1-5|.|TRBV11-2
CASSAQGNQPQHF
TGTGCCAGCAGCGCACAGGGTAATCAGCCCCAGCATTTT
>.|TRBJ1-5|.|TRBV6-2/TRBV6-3
CASSYGEQPQHF
TGTGCCAGCAGTTATGGGGAGCAGCCCCAGCATTTT
>.|TRBJ1-2|.|TRBV27
CASSSRGRGYTF
TGTGCCAGCAGTTCAAGGGGTCGTGGCTACACCTTC
>.|TRBJ1-2|TRBD1|TRBV4-1
CASSQVLDRGNGYTF
TGCGCCAGCAGCCAAGTCCTTGACAGGGGGAATGGCTACACCTTC
>few|TRBJ1-2|TRBD1|TRBV5-1
CASSLEGQDNYGYTF
TGCGCCAGCAGCTTGGAGGGACAGGATAACTATGGCTACACCTTC
>few|TRBJ1-5|.|TRBV20-1
CSARDFLSNQPQHF
TGCAGTGCTAGAGATTTTCTTAGCAATCAGCCCCAGCATTTT
>.|TRBJ1-2|.|TRBV6-2/TRBV6-3
CASSSVGFGYTF
TGTGCCAGCAGTTCAGTGGGGTTTGGCTACACCTTC
>.|TRBJ1-1|.|TRBV9
CASSAGGGWTEAFF
TGTGCCAGCAGCGCGGGAGGGGGATGGACTGAAGCTTTCTTT
>few|TRBJ1-1|.|TRBV20-1
CSARSTRTNTEAFF
TGCAGTGCTAGATCGACAAGAACGAACACTGAAGCTTTCTTT
>few|TRBJ1-5|.|TRBV9
CASSSGGEPQHF
TGTGCCAGCAGCTCCGGGGGGGAGCCCCAGCATTTT
>.|TRBJ2-3|TRBD2|TRBV5-1
CASSFSSGGKTDTQYF
TGCGCCAGCAGCTTCTCTAGCGGGGGAAAGACAGATACGCAGTATTTT
>few|TRBJ1-2|.|TRBV29-1
CSVEDQGGDYGYTF
TGCAGCGTTGAAGACCAAGGTGGGGACTATGGCTACACCTTC
>.|TRBJ1-2|.|TRBV25-1
CASRIGNYGYTF
TGTGCCAGCAGGATAGGGAACTATGGCTACACCTTC
>.|TRBJ2-6|.|TRBV6-5
CASRTSSGANVLTF
TGTGCCAGCAGGACTTCCTCTGGGGCCAACGTCCTGACTTTC
>.|TRBJ1-2|.|TRBV28
CASSWGTYAGYGYTF
TGTGCCAGCAGTTGGGGGACATACGCTGGCTATGGCTACACCTTC
>once|TRBJ2-2|.|TRBV2
CASRPGVGQAPGELFF
TGTGCCAGCAGGCCCGGGGTGGGTCAGGCACCCGGGGAGCTGTTTTTT
>few|TRBJ1-6|TRBD1|TRBV4-3
CASSQGDRVWNSPLHF
TGCGCCAGCAGCCAAGGTGACAGGGTTTGGAATTCACCCCTCCACTTT
>.|TRBJ1-2|.|TRBV27
CASSLVQDPFYRYTF
TGTGCCAGCAGTTTAGTTCAGGACCCCTTCTATCGCTACACCTTC
>.|TRBJ2-3|.|TRBV7-2
CASAPGFADTQYF
TGTGCCAGCGCGCCGGGTTTCGCAGATACGCAGTATTTT
>few|TRBJ1-2|TRBD1|TRBV29-1
CSDRTGYYGYTF
TGCAGCGACCGGACAGGGTACTATGGCTACACCTTC
>.|TRBJ1-1|.|TRBV7-8
CASSLDPMGEAFF
TGTGCCAGCAGCTTAGATCCAATGGGAGAAGCTTTCTTT
>.|TRBJ1-4|.|TRBV15
CATSTRDTRKEKLFF
TGTGCCACCAGCACCCGGGACACCCGGAAGGAAAAACTGTTTTTT
>few|TRBJ1-1|.|TRBV12-3/TRBV12-4
CASSLFAGVSNTEAFF
TGTGCCAGCAGTTTATTCGCAGGGGTCTCGAACACTGAAGCTTTCTTT
>.|TRBJ1-2|.|TRBV20-1
CSAGGRNYGYTF
TGCAGTGCCGGCGGCCGTAACTATGGCTACACCTTC
>.|TRBJ1-6|.|TRBV21-1
CASSTEPGRQKNSPLHF
TGTGCCAGCAGCACGGAGCCGGGACGGCAAAAGAATTCACCCCTCCACTTT
>.|TRBJ2-3|TRBD2|TRBV7-9
CASRGTITDTQYF
TGTGCCAGCCGCGGGACTATCACAGATACGCAGTATTTT